This T cell receptor beta chain was identified in a study of shared T cell receptors in the human thymus. Repertoires were generated with immunoSEQ multiplex PCR, while TCRdb's copy carries only in-frame clones and drops some. The repertoire has some 760,000 clones, approximately 85% of them found once; the top ten carry 0.0095% to 0.013%. This sample also belongs to another study, concerning human thymus T cells.

The receptor's source is a girl under two years old with a congenital heart defect. The sequencing input was thymocytes.

In DNA form, the CDR3 reads TGTGCCAGCAGCCCCAAGGGGGCCAATCAGCCCCAGCATTTT. It translates to CASSPKGANQPQHF. The rearrangement links TRBV5-5 to TRBJ1-5; 7 nucleotides match TRBD1. Germline assignment: CDR1 SGHKS and CDR2 YYEKEE (reference sequence). V lost 4 bases and J lost 3; bases outside the gene matches: 4. This CDR3 is 14 amino acids long.